These 15 T cell receptor beta chains share one sample of origin, sequenced in a study of shared clonotypes between healthy human individuals. Naive CD8 populations comprised CD45RO-negative cells positively selected for CCR7, excluding terminally differentiated effector memory CD45RA+ cells. Produced via immunoSEQ multiplex PCR; TCRdb's table is partial and in-frame only. The sample holds about 1,800,000 clones; 85% to 95% are singletons and the top ten take approximately 1.2%. The sequencing input was naive CD8+ T cells sorted from blood. These receptors all come from a man between 18 and 29 years old in good health.

As concerns this clone: It may be a read error: a sequence one base away is much more abundant. The chain recombines TRBV5-6 with TRBJ2-7; the D is unclear. Germline loops: CDR1 SGHDT, CDR2 YYEEEE. V gave up 2 bases and J gave up 2 bases, with 2 bases separating them. This CDR3 comprises 11 residues. The CDR3 is CASSFAYEQYF. CDR3 nucleotides: TGTGCCAGCAGCTTTGCCTACGAGCAGTACTTC.

The V and J genes are TRBV6-5 and TRBJ1-1, with 9 bases identical to TRBD1. This CDR3 has 12 residues. CDR1 is MNHEY and CDR2 is SVGAGI in the germline V gene. J lost 4 bases, V lost 7 bases, and 1 base had no gene match. This chain's CDR3 is CASKTGGTEAFF. In DNA, the CDR3 is TGTGCCAGCAAGACAGGGGGCACTGAAGCTTTCTTT.

The V gene is TRBV4-1, the J gene TRBJ1-5; possible D gene TRBD1, 6 bases. V gave up 3 bases and J gave up 4 bases, with 13 bases separating them. Germline V gives CDR1 MGHRA, CDR2 YSYEKL. This CDR3 has 15 amino acids. CDR3 amino acids: CASSQLDSSNQPQHF. The CDR3 DNA reads as TGCGCCAGCAGCCAGCTGGACAGTAGTAATCAGCCCCAGCATTTT.

The rearrangement joins TRBV10-1 to TRBJ2-3; D is unclear. Per germline, CDR1 WNHNN and CDR2 SYGVQD (reference sequence). CDR3 size: 14 residues. V was clipped by 0 bases and J by 2 bases, with 6 bases between them. The CDR3 DNA sequence: TGCGCCAGCAGTGAGTCGCCCTTCACAGATACGCAGTATTTT. The encoded protein is CASSESPFTDTQYF.

This clone occurred once. V and J are TRBV5-1 and TRBJ2-7, with D perhaps assigned TRBD1 or TRBD2 (5 bases each). The CDR3 loop spans 12 amino acids. Germline V gene sequence: CDR1 SGHRS, CDR2 YFSETQ. Trimming removed 4 bases from V and 2 bases from J, with 7 bases in between. This CDR3 reads CASSGTAYEQYF. The CDR3 DNA sequence: TGCGCCAGCAGCGGGACGGCCTACGAGCAGTACTTC.

This clone has a single count. This sequence joins TRBV7-9 and TRBJ2-3, with 8 positions matching TRBD2. Germline values: CDR1 SEHNR, CDR2 FQNEAQ (reference sequence). The J segment lost 0 bases and the V segment lost 1 base, leaving 3 bases of the junction unmatched. The CDR3 sequence is 16 residues long. CDR3 sequence: CASSLGSSGSTDTQYF. The CDR3, as DNA: TGTGCCAGCAGCTTAGGTTCTAGCGGGAGCACAGATACGCAGTATTTT.

This chain connects TRBV7-9 to TRBJ2-1; D gene unclear. The germline gives CDR1 SEHNR, CDR2 FQNEAQ (reference sequence). Between the trimmed V and J ends, which lost 2 bases and 3 bases, there was a span of 11 bases. The CDR3 spans 15 residues. The CDR3 is CASSLPATGYNEQFF. CDR3 sequence (DNA): TGTGCCAGCAGCTTACCTGCGACGGGCTACAATGAGCAGTTCTTC.

This clone occurred a few times. V is TRBV27 and J is TRBJ2-4; a possible D gene is TRBD2 (5 bases). Germline values: CDR1 MNHEY, CDR2 SMNVEV (reference sequence). V was clipped by 5 bases and J by 8 bases, with 13 bases between them. The CDR3 is 13 amino acids. The CDR3, as DNA: TGTGCCAGCAGTCCGGGTTGGGAGCACATTCAGTACTTC. Its protein product is CASSPGWEHIQYF.

The gene calls are TRBV27 and TRBJ2-1; D remains unclear. The V gene's germline CDR1 is MNHEY and CDR2 SMNVEV (reference sequence). CDR3 length equals 14 residues. Trimming cost V 6 bases and J 0 bases, with 9 bases left between them. CDR3 nucleotide sequence: TGTGCCAGCAGGACACTCTTCTCCTACAATGAGCAGTTCTTC. It codes for CASRTLFSYNEQFF.

The chain links TRBV10-3 to TRBJ2-2; 7 bases line up with TRBD1. The CDR3 runs 15 residues. Germline V gives CDR1 ENHRY, CDR2 SYGVKD. J gave up 1 base and V 3 bases, and 2 bases lay outside the gene matches. The CDR3 bases are TGTGCCATCAGTGACCGGACAGGGAACACCGGGGAGCTGTTTTTT. Protein: CAISDRTGNTGELFF.

The rearrangement uses TRBV4-1 and TRBJ2-1, with D tentatively TRBD2 (5 bases). V was clipped by 2 bases and J by 8 bases, with 16 bases between them. There are 15 residues in the CDR3. Germline lookup yields CDR1 MGHRA and CDR2 YSYEKL. The CDR3 region has the DNA TGCGCCAGCAGCCAATCCCTAGGGCTAGCCTATGAGCAGTTCTTC. Its protein product is CASSQSLGLAYEQFF.

The chain combines TRBV7-9 with TRBJ2-1, with D perhaps matching TRBD2 (5 bases). Per the germline V gene, CDR1 is SEHNR and CDR2 is FQNEAQ (reference sequence). V gave up 5 bases and J gave up 6 bases, with 17 bases separating them. The length of the CDR3 is 15 residues. The CDR3 DNA sequence: TGTGCCAGCAGCCTCACTAGAGACCCCCGCAATGAGCAGTTCTTC. It specifies CASSLTRDPRNEQFF.

This clone was seen just once. This chain links TRBV28 with TRBJ2-1, with 7 bases lining up with TRBD2. Trimming cost V 5 bases and J 5 bases; bases outside gene matches: 12. Germline CDR1 and CDR2: MDHEN and SYDVKM. The CDR3 consists of 16 residues. This CDR3 is CASSPILAEGNNEQFF. In nucleotides, the CDR3 is TGTGCCAGCAGTCCGATTCTAGCGGAGGGTAACAATGAGCAGTTCTTC.

The genes are TRBV9 and TRBJ1-1, with D perhaps matching TRBD1 (5 bases). The germline CDR1 and CDR2 sequences are SGDLS and YYNGEE. This CDR3 comprises 13 residues. The ends were cut back, 3 bases at V and 5 bases at J, with 11 bases in the middle. For the CDR3, the DNA is TGTGCCAGCAGCGCCGGGACTGCGACTGAAGCTTTCTTT. Encoded protein: CASSAGTATEAFF.

This clone has at least ten counts. This chain joins TRBV23-1 and TRBJ2-7; no definite D call. TRBV23-1 is classed as an ORF, of uncertain function. CDR3 length: 10 residues. The V and J ends lost 4 bases and 9 bases respectively, with 7 bases between them. CDR3 residues: CASSLSWQYF. The CDR3 DNA reads as TGCGCCAGCAGTCTAAGCTGGCAGTACTTC.